This T cell receptor (beta chain) was sequenced in a study of T cells after yellow fever vaccination. The overall study: With SMART-Seq v4 Ultra Low Input, the fractions containing low cell numbers were prepared. Regarding the study as a whole: Although the secondary response was weaker, it peaked faster, at day 5 versus 15. CD4 and CD8 compartments shared a small share of clonotypes, likely from convergent recombination. Most primary-vaccination clones recurred post-booster (roughly 96% CD4, roughly 90% CD8).

The CDR3 length is 15 residues. CDR1 is DFQATT and CDR2 is SNEGSKA in the germline V gene (reference sequence). Trimming left V 0 bases short and J 2 bases short, with 12 bases between. TCRdb called the 5' RACE reads again in MiXCR, with one record for every CDR3 protein. The top ten clones hold over 12% of a sample with under 600,000 distinct CDR3 sequences, less than 15% of them seen once. This clonotype has only a few counts. Its cognate antigen is unknown. This material consisted of PBMCs, taken on the day of the yellow fever booster vaccination. The V call is TRBV20-1, the J call TRBJ2-3, with D possibly TRBD2 on 5 matching bases. This TCR derives from a man under 40 who received the YFV17D yellow fever vaccine. The CDR3 DNA reads TGCAGTGCTAGAGATGGGAGCGAGATCACAGATACGCAGTATTTT. Protein product: CSARDGSEITDTQYF.